This T cell receptor beta chain was recorded in a study of blood T cell repertoires in COVID-19. Overall study: From T cells, B-cell-depleted T cells, or PBMCs came the material, which was cDNA or gDNA.

This CDR3 comprises 17 residues. Per germline, CDR1 SSHAT and CDR2 FNYEAQ (reference sequence). As for this clone: Germline is not matched at one junction end, which may reflect a read error.

The authors' processing: Nucleated cell counts were estimated from reference gene primer amplification. This table comes from immunoSEQ multiplex PCR, and its TCRdb copy is limited to in-frame clones, with some not included. D and trimming were read from the DNA, whereas the V and J calls and clone size are those reported in that table. The sample carries roughly 250,000 clones, 75% to 90% recorded once. The V and J genes are TRBV7-7 and TRBJ2-5; 12 nucleotides agree with TRBD2. The TCR comes from a man in his forties or fifties who had recovered from COVID-19. Sequencing was performed on PBMCs or T cells enriched from blood (not recorded which). In DNA form, the CDR3 reads TGTGCTAGCAGCTTAGCAGGGACTAGCGGGCTGTGGGAGACCCAGTACTTC. Amino acid sequence: CASSLAGTSGLWETQYF.